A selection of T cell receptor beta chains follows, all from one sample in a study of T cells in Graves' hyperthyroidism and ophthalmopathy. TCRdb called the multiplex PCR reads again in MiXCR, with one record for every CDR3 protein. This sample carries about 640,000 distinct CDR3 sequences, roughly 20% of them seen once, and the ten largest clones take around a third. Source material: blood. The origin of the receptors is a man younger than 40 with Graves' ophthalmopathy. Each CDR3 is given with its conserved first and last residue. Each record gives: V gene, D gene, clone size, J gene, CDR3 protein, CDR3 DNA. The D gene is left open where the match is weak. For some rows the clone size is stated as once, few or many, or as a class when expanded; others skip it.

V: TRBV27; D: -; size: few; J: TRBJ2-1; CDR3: CASSILPSSYNEQFF; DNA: TGTGCCAGCAGTATTCTCCCCAGCTCCTACAATGAGCAGTTCTTC
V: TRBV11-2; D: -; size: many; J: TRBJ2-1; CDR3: CASSNLKDSAEQFF; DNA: TGTGCCAGCAGCAACCTTAAAGACAGTGCAGAGCAGTTCTTC
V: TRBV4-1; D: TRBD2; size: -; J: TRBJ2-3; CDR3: CASSQGWIAGGRDTQYF; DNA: TGCGCCAGCAGCCAAGGCTGGATCGCGGGAGGCCGCGATACGCAGTATTTT
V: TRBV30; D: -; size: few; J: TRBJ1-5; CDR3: CAWSVPGRGNQPQHF; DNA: TGTGCCTGGAGTGTACCGGGGCGCGGCAATCAGCCCCAGCATTTT
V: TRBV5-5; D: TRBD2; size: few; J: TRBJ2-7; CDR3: CASEPPGLDSYEQYF; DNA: TGTGCCAGCGAACCACCGGGACTAGACTCCTACGAGCAGTACTTC
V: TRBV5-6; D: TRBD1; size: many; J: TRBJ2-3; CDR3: CASSLGQGADTQYF; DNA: TGTGCCAGCAGCTTGGGACAGGGGGCAGATACGCAGTATTTT
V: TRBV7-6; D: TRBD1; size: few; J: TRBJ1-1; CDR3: CASSLKPGGHTEAFF; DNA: TGTGCCAGCAGCTTAAAACCAGGGGGCCACACTGAAGCTTTCTTT
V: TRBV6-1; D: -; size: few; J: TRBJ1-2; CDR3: CASSGGFVDYGYTF; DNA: TGTGCCAGCAGTGGGGGTTTTGTGGACTATGGCTACACCTTC
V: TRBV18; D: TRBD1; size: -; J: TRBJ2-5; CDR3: CASSPAGTGKETQYF; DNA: TGTGCCAGCTCACCGGCCGGGACAGGGAAAGAGACCCAGTACTTC
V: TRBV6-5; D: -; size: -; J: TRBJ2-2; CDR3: CASSYSIASTGELFF; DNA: TGTGCCAGCAGTTACTCGATCGCGAGTACCGGGGAGCTGTTTTTT
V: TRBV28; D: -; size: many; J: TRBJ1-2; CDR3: CASMPKGGNYHPGYGYTF; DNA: TGTGCCAGCATGCCCAAAGGAGGAAATTATCATCCCGGCTATGGCTACACCTTC
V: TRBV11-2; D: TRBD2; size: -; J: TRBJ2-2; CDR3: CASRGLAGKNTGELFF; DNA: TGTGCCAGCAGGGGACTAGCGGGAAAGAACACCGGGGAGCTGTTTTTT
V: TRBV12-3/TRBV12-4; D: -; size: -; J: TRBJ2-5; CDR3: CASRALQQETQYF; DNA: TGTGCCAGCAGGGCCCTCCAACAAGAGACCCAGTACTTC
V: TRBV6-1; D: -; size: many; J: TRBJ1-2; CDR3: CASSPQPRTQAGYTF; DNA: TGTGCCAGCAGTCCCCAACCAAGGACGCAGGCCGGCTACACCTTC
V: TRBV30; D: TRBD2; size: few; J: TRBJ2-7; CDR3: CAWSRRTSGSGEQYF; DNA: TGTGCCTGGAGCCGACGGACTAGCGGGAGTGGGGAGCAGTACTTC
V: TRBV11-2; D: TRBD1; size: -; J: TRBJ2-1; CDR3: CASSGTGIHEQFF; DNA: TGTGCCAGCAGCGGGACAGGGATACATGAGCAGTTCTTC
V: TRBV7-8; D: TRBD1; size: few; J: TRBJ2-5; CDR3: CANGWGGQGAWETQYF; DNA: TGTGCCAACGGGTGGGGAGGACAGGGGGCTTGGGAGACCCAGTACTTC
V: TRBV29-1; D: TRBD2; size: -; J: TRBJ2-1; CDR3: CSVEARLANNEQFF; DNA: TGCAGCGTTGAGGCTCGACTAGCGAACAATGAGCAGTTCTTC
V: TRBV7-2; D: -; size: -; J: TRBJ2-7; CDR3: CASSFLYSSYEQYF; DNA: TGTGCCAGCAGCTTCCTATACAGCTCCTACGAGCAGTACTTC
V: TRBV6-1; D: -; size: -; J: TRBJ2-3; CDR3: CASRDQGFTDTQYF; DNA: TGTGCCAGCAGAGATCAGGGGTTCACAGATACGCAGTATTTT
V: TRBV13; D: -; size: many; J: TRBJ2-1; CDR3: CASSSLWSGEKAQFF; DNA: TGTGCCAGCAGCTCCCTCTGGTCGGGAGAAAAAGCGCAGTTCTTC
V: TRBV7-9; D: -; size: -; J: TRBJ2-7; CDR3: CASSSTAGRYEQYF; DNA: TGTGCCAGCAGCTCGACAGCAGGGCGCTACGAGCAGTACTTC
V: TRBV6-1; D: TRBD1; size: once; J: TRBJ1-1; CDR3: CASSRGQGLGDTEAFF; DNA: TGTGCCAGCAGCAGAGGACAGGGATTGGGGGACACTGAAGCTTTCTTT
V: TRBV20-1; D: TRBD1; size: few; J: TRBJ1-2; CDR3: CSAGTGTNYGYTF; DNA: TGCAGTGCCGGGACAGGCACTAACTATGGCTACACCTTC
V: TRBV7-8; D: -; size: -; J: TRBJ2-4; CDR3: CASSPTRAAKNIQYF; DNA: TGTGCCAGCAGCCCGACGAGGGCAGCCAAAAACATTCAGTACTTC
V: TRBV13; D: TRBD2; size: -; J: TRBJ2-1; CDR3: CASSFSGLALNEQFF; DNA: TGTGCCAGCAGCTTTTCGGGACTAGCCCTAAATGAGCAGTTCTTC
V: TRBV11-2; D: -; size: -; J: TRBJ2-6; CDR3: CASSLTLLSSGANVLTF; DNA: TGTGCCAGCAGCTTAACTCTGTTAAGCTCTGGGGCCAACGTCCTGACTTTC